This T cell receptor (beta chain) came from a study of early T cells in non-severe SARS-CoV-2 infection. Study-wide background: Whole-blood bulk RNA, unsorted, was sequenced, and chains were unpaired.

This clonotype occurred many times. Trimming stripped 8 bases from V and 0 bases from J, with 14 bases between. This CDR3 region has 16 residues. The TCR library protocol was used to attach unique molecular identifiers. These identifiers were attached to individual cDNA molecules. TCRdb re-analysed the 5' RACE reads in MiXCR, keeping a single row per CDR3 protein. Seen here are roughly 20,000 distinct CDR3 sequences, 4% observed once, and the top ten hold around 1.6%. Material for sequencing was whole blood. The origin of this receptor is an adult who was a healthcare worker with PCR-confirmed SARS-CoV-2 infection or an uninfected control (not recorded which). The genes are TRBV23-1 and TRBJ1-6; D remains unclear. TRBV23-1 is assigned to the ORF class and has an uncertain function. In nucleotides, the CDR3 is TGCGCCAGCCCCCTTTCAGCGAGCTCCTATAATTCACCCCTCCACTTT. Translation: CASPLSASSYNSPLHF.